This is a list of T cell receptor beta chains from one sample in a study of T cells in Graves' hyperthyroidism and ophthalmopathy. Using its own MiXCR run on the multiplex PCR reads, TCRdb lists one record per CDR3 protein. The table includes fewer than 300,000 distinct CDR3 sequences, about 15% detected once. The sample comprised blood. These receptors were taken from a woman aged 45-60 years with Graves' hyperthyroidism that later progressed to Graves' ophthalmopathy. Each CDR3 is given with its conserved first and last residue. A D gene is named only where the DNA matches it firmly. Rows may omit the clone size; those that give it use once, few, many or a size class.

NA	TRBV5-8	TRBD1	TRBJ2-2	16	CASSLESGGITGELFF	TGTGCCAGCAGCTTGGAGTCAGGGGGCATCACCGGGGAGCTGTTTTTT
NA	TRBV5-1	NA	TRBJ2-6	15	CASVDSNSGANVLTF	TGCGCCAGCGTGGACAGTAACTCTGGGGCCAACGTCCTGACTTTC
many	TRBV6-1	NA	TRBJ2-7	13	CASSETGEIEQYF	TGTGCCAGCAGTGAAACTGGGGAGATCGAGCAGTACTTC
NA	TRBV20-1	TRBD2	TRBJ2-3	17	CSATARLAGGPTDTQYF	TGCAGTGCTACCGCCCGACTAGCGGGAGGACCCACAGATACGCAGTATTTT
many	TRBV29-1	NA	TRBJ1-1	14	CSVAHGRPGAEAFF	TGCAGCGTTGCCCATGGACGGCCCGGCGCTGAAGCTTTCTTT
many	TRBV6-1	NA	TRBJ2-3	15	CASSAGRWGTDTQYF	TGTGCCAGCAGTGCCGGGAGATGGGGCACAGATACGCAGTATTTT
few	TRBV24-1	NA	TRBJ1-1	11	CATSDLGTAFF	TGTGCCACCAGTGATTTGGGGACAGCTTTCTTT
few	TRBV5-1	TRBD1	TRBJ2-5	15	CASSLGTGGDETQYF	TGCGCCAGCAGCTTAGGGACAGGGGGCGATGAGACCCAGTACTTC
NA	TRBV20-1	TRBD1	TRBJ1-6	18	CSATDLPGTGPYNSPLHF	TGCAGTGCTACTGATCTACCCGGGACAGGGCCTTATAATTCACCCCTCCACTTT
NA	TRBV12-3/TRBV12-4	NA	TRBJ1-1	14	CASSHPLRDTEAFF	TGTGCCAGCAGTCACCCCCTCCGGGACACTGAAGCTTTCTTT
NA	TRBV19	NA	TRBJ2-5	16	CASSNPRQAYQETQYF	TGTGCCAGTAGCAACCCGAGACAGGCCTACCAAGAGACCCAGTACTTC
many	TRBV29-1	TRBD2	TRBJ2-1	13	CSVDRLAGNEQFF	TGCAGCGTTGATAGGCTAGCGGGGAATGAGCAGTTCTTC
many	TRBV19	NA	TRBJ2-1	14	CASTPGLNVNEQFF	TGTGCCAGTACCCCTGGGCTAAATGTAAATGAGCAGTTCTTC
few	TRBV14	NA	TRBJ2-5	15	CASSSQGKRGETQYF	TGTGCCAGCAGCTCACAGGGAAAGAGGGGCGAGACCCAGTACTTC
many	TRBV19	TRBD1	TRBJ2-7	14	CASGPTGGSFEQYF	TGTGCCAGTGGCCCGACAGGGGGTAGTTTCGAGCAGTACTTC
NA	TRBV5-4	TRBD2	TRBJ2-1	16	CASSLPSSGGLHEQFF	TGTGCCAGCAGTTTGCCATCTTCGGGAGGGCTTCATGAGCAGTTCTTC
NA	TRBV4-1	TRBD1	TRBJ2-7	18	CASSPRPDPRQGRSEQYF	TGCGCCAGCAGCCCGCGACCCGATCCGAGACAGGGCCGCTCCGAGCAGTACTTC
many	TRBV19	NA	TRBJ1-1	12	CASSIPNTEAFF	TGTGCCAGTAGTATACCTAACACTGAAGCTTTCTTT
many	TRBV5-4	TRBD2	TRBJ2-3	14	CASTGLPSTDTQYF	TGTGCCAGCACGGGACTACCTAGCACAGATACGCAGTATTTT
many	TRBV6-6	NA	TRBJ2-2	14	CASSYLRNTGELFF	TGTGCCAGCAGTTACTTGAGGAACACCGGGGAGCTGTTTTTT
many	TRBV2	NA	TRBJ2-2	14	CASRREQGGGELFF	TGTGCCAGCAGACGAGAACAGGGCGGCGGGGAGCTGTTTTTT
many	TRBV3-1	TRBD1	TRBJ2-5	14	CASSSPGTGETQYF	TGTGCCAGCAGCTCCCCCGGGACAGGGGAGACCCAGTACTTC
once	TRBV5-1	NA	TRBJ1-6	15	CASSLDRSYNSPLHF	TGCGCCAGCAGCCTCGACAGAAGCTATAATTCACCCCTCCACTTT
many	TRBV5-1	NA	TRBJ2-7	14	CASTKVPEGGEQYF	TGCGCCAGCACTAAGGTGCCCGAGGGGGGAGAGCAGTACTTC
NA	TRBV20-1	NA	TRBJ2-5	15	CSARDSVGIQETQYF	TGCAGTGCTAGAGATTCTGTGGGCATTCAAGAGACCCAGTACTTC
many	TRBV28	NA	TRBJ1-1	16	CASSFILGTPNTEAFF	TGTGCCAGCAGTTTTATCTTGGGGACACCGAACACTGAAGCTTTCTTT
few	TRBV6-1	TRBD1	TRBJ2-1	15	CASSKQGERYNEQFF	TGTGCCAGCAGTAAACAGGGGGAGCGGTACAATGAGCAGTTCTTC
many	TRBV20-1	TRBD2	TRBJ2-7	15	CSARELAGYSYEQYF	TGCAGTGCTAGAGAGCTAGCGGGATACTCCTACGAGCAGTACTTC
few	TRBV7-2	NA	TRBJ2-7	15	CASSPGFTVGNEQYF	TGTGCCAGCAGCCCGGGGTTCACGGTCGGGAACGAGCAGTACTTC
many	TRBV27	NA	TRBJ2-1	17	CASTTLGLSSSYNEQFF	TGTGCCAGCACTACACTGGGACTCTCCAGCTCCTACAATGAGCAGTTCTTC
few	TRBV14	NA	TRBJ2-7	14	CASSQDLLSYEQYF	TGTGCCAGCAGCCAAGATCTCCTCTCCTACGAGCAGTACTTC
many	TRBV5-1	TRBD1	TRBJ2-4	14	CASSDRGPKNIQYF	TGCGCCAGCAGCGATAGGGGGCCAAAGAACATTCAGTACTTC
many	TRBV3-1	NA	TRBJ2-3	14	CASRLSGSTDTQYF	TGTGCCAGCAGACTTTCGGGAAGCACAGATACGCAGTATTTT
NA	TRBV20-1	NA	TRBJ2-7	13	CSARDRTSYEQYF	TGCAGTGCTAGAGATAGGACGTCCTACGAGCAGTACTTC
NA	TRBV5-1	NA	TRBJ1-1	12	CASRRMNTEAFF	TGTGCCAGCAGAAGGATGAACACTGAAGCTTTCTTT
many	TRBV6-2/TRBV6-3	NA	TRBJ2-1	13	CASSYWLANEQFF	TGTGCCAGCAGTTACTGGCTAGCCAATGAGCAGTTCTTC
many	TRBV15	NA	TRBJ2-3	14	CATSKGGMADTQYF	TGTGCCACCAGCAAAGGGGGGATGGCAGATACGCAGTATTTT
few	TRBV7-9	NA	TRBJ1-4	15	CASSSDTEGYEKLFF	TGTGCCAGCAGCTCTGACACGGAAGGGTACGAAAAACTGTTTTTT
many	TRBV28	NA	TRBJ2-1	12	CASNFGTSEQFF	TGTGCCAGCAATTTCGGGACCAGTGAGCAGTTCTTC
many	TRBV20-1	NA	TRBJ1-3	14	CSAMDRRPGNTIYF	TGCAGTGCCATGGACAGAAGACCTGGAAACACCATATATTTT
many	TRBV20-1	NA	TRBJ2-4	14	CSALRQEGRNIQYF	TGCAGTGCCCTACGTCAGGAGGGTCGAAACATTCAGTACTTC
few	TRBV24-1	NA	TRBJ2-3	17	CATSDSPGSGLTDTQYF	TGTGCCACCAGTGATTCCCCGGGAAGTGGTCTCACAGATACGCAGTATTTT
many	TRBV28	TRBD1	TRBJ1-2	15	CASSGQDSSNYGYTF	TGTGCCAGCAGCGGACAGGACTCCTCTAACTATGGCTACACCTTC
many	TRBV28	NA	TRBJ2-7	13	CASRPTGSYEQYF	TGTGCCAGCAGACCCACAGGTTCCTACGAGCAGTACTTC
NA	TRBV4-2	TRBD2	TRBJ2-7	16	CASSHATSGVSYEQYF	TGTGCCAGCAGCCATGCGACTAGCGGGGTCTCCTACGAGCAGTACTTC
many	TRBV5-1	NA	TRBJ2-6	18	CASSLDPNRRPGANVLTF	TGCGCCAGCAGCTTGGACCCTAATAGGAGACCTGGGGCCAACGTCCTGACTTTC
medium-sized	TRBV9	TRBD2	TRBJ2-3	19	CASSETRGLAGGPTDTQYF	TGTGCCAGCAGCGAGACCAGGGGACTAGCGGGAGGACCCACAGATACGCAGTATTTT
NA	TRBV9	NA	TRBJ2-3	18	CASSGQETTYPSTDTQYF	TGTGCCAGCAGCGGTCAGGAGACAACTTACCCTAGCACAGATACGCAGTATTTT
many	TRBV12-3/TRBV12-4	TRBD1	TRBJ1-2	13	CASSKRTGYGYTF	TGTGCCAGCAGTAAAAGGACAGGATATGGCTACACCTTC
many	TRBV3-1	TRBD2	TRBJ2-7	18	CASSPGLAGTIKAYEQYF	TGTGCCAGCAGCCCGGGACTAGCGGGCACCATAAAGGCCTACGAGCAGTACTTC
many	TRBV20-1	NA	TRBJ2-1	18	CSARDSLKGGRSYNEQFF	TGCAGTGCTAGAGATTCTTTGAAAGGGGGGAGGTCCTACAATGAGCAGTTCTTC
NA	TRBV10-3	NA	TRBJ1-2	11	CAIGPGEGYTF	TGTGCCATCGGGCCCGGGGAGGGCTACACCTTC
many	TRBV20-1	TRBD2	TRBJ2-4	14	CSAHPNSGSGIQYF	TGCAGTGCTCACCCCAATAGCGGGAGCGGCATTCAGTACTTC
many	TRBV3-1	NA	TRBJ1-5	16	CASSQGSGGGNQPQHF	TGTGCCAGCAGCCAAGGATCGGGGGGTGGCAATCAGCCCCAGCATTTT